The clone carrying this T cell receptor (beta chain) has at least ten counts. Antigen: not known. The data originate from a study of cytomegalovirus exposure and HLA in healthy donors. It was with 60 Vbeta and 13 Jbeta primers that the PCR ran. TCRdb keeps only in-frame clones here, not all; method: immunoSEQ multiplex PCR. Of around 80,000 clones in the sample, 78% were seen once. The CDR3 is 16 amino acids. From germline, CDR1 is MNHNS and CDR2 SASEGT. V lost 4 bases and J lost 5; bases outside the gene matches: 8. Regarding the study as a whole: V- and J-gene trimming of TCR beta was linked (in a later analysis) to a missense DCLRE1C variant.

Sequences were obtained from PBMCs. The chain has TRBV6-1 and TRBJ1-4, with TRBD1 matching over 9 bases. The sequence derives from a man in his forties in good health and CMV-seronegative. In nucleotides, the CDR3 is TGTGCCAGCAGTGGGGGTCTGGGGACAGGGAATGAAAAACTGTTTTTT. Translation: CASSGGLGTGNEKLFF.